The 30 T cell receptor beta chains reported below all come from one sample, sequenced in a study of CD8 T cells in Susac syndrome. The RNA input was 0.5 to 1 ug, and it was reverse transcribed with random hexamers. TCRdb passed the immunoSEQ multiplex PCR reads through MiXCR, listing each CDR3 protein once. There are about 280,000 distinct CDR3 sequences in the sample; roughly 85% occur only once, and around 0.11% lies in the top ten. The sample taken for sequencing was CD8+ T cells from PBMCs. Receptors were obtained from a human donor with multiple sclerosis.

This chain joins TRBV27 and TRBJ2-1; TRBD2 is a possible D gene (7 bases). The CDR3 is 17 residues long. CDR1 and CDR2 (germline): MNHEY, SMNVEV (reference sequence). Trimming removed 3 bases at V and 0 bases at J, with 15 bases between. CDR3 DNA: TGTGCCAGCAGTTTTCTAGGGGGGGACCTCTCCTACAATGAGCAGTTCTTC. Amino acid sequence: CASSFLGGDLSYNEQFF.

This sequence joins TRBV7-9 and TRBJ1-1; possible D gene TRBD1, 5 bases. The CDR3 consists of 13 residues. Germline V gives CDR1 SEHNR, CDR2 FQNEAQ (reference sequence). The ends were cut back, 5 bases at V and 4 bases at J, with 11 bases in the middle. CDR3 nucleotide sequence: TGTGCCAGCAGCAAAGACACAGGCACTGAAGCTTTCTTT. The encoded protein is CASSKDTGTEAFF.

This clonotype has just a few counts. The V call is TRBV27, the J call TRBJ2-7, with TRBD1 matching 8 bases. Germline values: CDR1 MNHEY, CDR2 SMNVEV (reference sequence). The V gene end was trimmed by 5 bases and the J gene end by 1 base; junction bases not matched to a gene: 7. This CDR3 is 15 amino acids long. The CDR3 is CASSPRDRSSYEQYF. For the CDR3, the DNA is TGTGCCAGCAGTCCTCGGGACAGGAGTTCCTACGAGCAGTACTTC.

This clonotype was counted only a few times. The V and J genes are TRBV7-6 and TRBJ2-1; D not certain. Germline V gene sequence: CDR1 SGHVS, CDR2 FNYEAQ. The CDR3 consists of 13 residues. The V end lost 1 base, the J end lost 9 bases, and 10 bases lay between the germline ends. The CDR3 reads CASSLGGGSEQFF. The DNA of the CDR3 is TGTGCCAGCAGCTTAGGGGGTGGATCTGAGCAGTTCTTC.

Remarks on this clonotype: A junction end diverges from the germline sequence, so it may reflect a read error. The chain combines TRBV19 with TRBJ2-2; D ambiguous. This CDR3 contains 14 residues. In germline, CDR1 is LNHDA, CDR2 SQIVND (reference sequence). The CDR3: CASTLYENAGELFF. The CDR3, as DNA: TGTGCCAGTACCTTGTATGAGAACGCCGGGGAGCTGTTTTTT.

The V and J genes are TRBV15 and TRBJ2-1; D is unresolved. Trimming pared 1 base from V and 9 bases from J, leaving 10 bases between. Germline V lookup: CDR1 LNHNV, CDR2 YYDKDF (reference sequence). This CDR3 comprises 13 residues. Here the CDR3 reads CATSRVPQSEQFF. The CDR3 nucleotides read TGTGCCACCAGCAGAGTGCCCCAGAGTGAGCAGTTCTTC.

The chain has TRBV2 and TRBJ1-1; D is uncertain. Germline CDR1 is SNHLY and CDR2 is FYNNEI. This CDR3 comprises 11 residues. V gave up 7 bases and J gave up 7 bases, with 10 bases separating them. The CDR3 spells CASMMGFEAFF. In DNA, the CDR3 is TGTGCCAGCATGATGGGTTTTGAAGCTTTCTTT.

The chain employs TRBV19 and TRBJ2-7; possibly TRBD2 for D (6 bases). The CDR3 extends over 13 amino acids. V was trimmed by 5 bases and J by 7 bases, leaving 15 bases between them. Germline CDR1 is LNHDA and CDR2 is SQIVND (reference sequence). The CDR3 bases are TGTGCCAGTAGTCCCCCGGGACTTCGTGAGCAGTACTTC. This encodes CASSPPGLREQYF.

Comments on this clonotype: The junction departs from the called germline gene at one end, perhaps through a read error. The chain uses TRBV7-7 and TRBJ2-3, with a possible D match to TRBD1 (5 bases). This CDR3 spans 13 amino acids. Germline V lookup: CDR1 SSHAT, CDR2 FNYEAQ (reference sequence). The CDR3 DNA is TGTGCTAGCAGCCCAGGGAGCACAGATACGCAGTATTTT. It is translated as CASSPGSTDTQYF.

The chain links TRBV9 to TRBJ2-1, with TRBD2 matching over 7 bases. V trimming: 7 bases; J trimming: 6 bases; junction bases outside the gene matches: 10. CDR3 size: 14 residues. Germline CDR1 reads SGDLS; CDR2 reads YYNGEE. The CDR3 sequence: CASGGAGVPNEQFF. CDR3 in DNA: TGTGCCAGCGGAGGGGCGGGAGTGCCCAATGAGCAGTTCTTC.

This chain connects TRBV5-6 to TRBJ1-6, with D tentatively TRBD1 (5 bases). With 9 bases removed from V and 9 bases from J, the gap between germline ends came to 19 bases. Germline values: CDR1 SGHDT, CDR2 YYEEEE. This CDR3 contains 14 residues. DNA for the CDR3: TGTGCCACGGGTACGGGACTCCCGGGTTCACCCCTCCACTTT. Amino acids: CATGTGLPGSPLHF.

This clonotype was counted only a few times. V gene TRBV7-9 combines with J gene TRBJ1-4; possibly TRBD1 for D (5 bases). CDR1 is SEHNR and CDR2 is FQNEAQ in the germline V gene (reference sequence). The CDR3 totals 14 residues. V dropped 5 bases and J dropped 3 bases, with 10 bases sitting between them. CDR3 DNA: TGTGCCAGCAGCCATGGGGGATCTAATGAAAAACTGTTTTTT. Amino acids: CASSHGGSNEKLFF.

The CDR3 sequence: CAWSVERWQFF. In DNA, the CDR3 is TGTGCCTGGAGTGTTGAGCGGTGGCAGTTCTTC. The chain has TRBV30 and TRBJ2-1; D may be TRBD2 (5 bases). The CDR3 contains 11 residues. V lost 0 bases and J lost 12, with 9 bases in between. Germline values: CDR1 GTSNPN, CDR2 SVGIG (reference sequence).

The J gene is TRBJ1-5, the V gene TRBV19; 8 nucleotides match TRBD1. The V segment lost 6 bases and the J segment 7 bases; nucleotides outside the gene matches: 11. Looked up from germline, CDR1 is LNHDA and CDR2 is SQIVND (reference sequence). This CDR3 contains 15 residues. In DNA, the CDR3 is TGTGCCAGTAGCCTGGACAGGGAAGGGGACCAGCCCCAGCATTTT. It yields the protein CASSLDREGDQPQHF.

This sequence joins TRBV29-1 and TRBJ2-1; a possible D gene is TRBD2 (6 bases). From germline, CDR1 is SQVTM and CDR2 ANQGSEA. The CDR3 has 14 amino acids. The V end was cut by 7 bases, the J end by 0 bases, with 13 bases between. Here the CDR3 reads CSARGGDSYNEQFF. In DNA form, the CDR3 reads TGCAGCGCCCGAGGCGGGGACTCCTACAATGAGCAGTTCTTC.

This CDR3 reads CASSYSSRDRGFF. Here the CDR3 DNA reads TGTGCCAGCAGTTACAGTTCCCGGGACAGGGGTTTCTTT. This sequence joins TRBV6-6 and TRBJ1-1; 10 bases map to TRBD1. This CDR3 is built from 13 residues. Germline lookup yields CDR1 MNHNY and CDR2 SVGAGI (reference sequence). The J segment lost 13 bases and the V segment lost 2 bases, leaving 7 bases of the junction unmatched.

CDR3 sequence reads: CASGGASGYEQYF. The CDR3 coding sequence is TGTGCCAGCGGAGGGGCTAGCGGCTACGAGCAGTACTTC. The rearrangement joins TRBV7-9 to TRBJ2-7; 7 nucleotides align to TRBD2. CDR1 is SEHNR and CDR2 is FQNEAQ in the germline V gene (reference sequence). This CDR3 has 13 residues. Trimming removed 8 bases from V and 3 bases from J; junction bases left unmatched: 7.

This chain joins TRBV5-1 and TRBJ1-6; D is uncertain. CDR1 is SGHRS, CDR2 YFSETQ, per germline. Trimming cost V 2 bases and J 7 bases, with 16 bases left between them. CDR3 size: 16 residues. CDR3 region: CASSFYPERGNSPLHF. The DNA of the CDR3 is TGCGCCAGCAGCTTCTATCCGGAACGAGGGAATTCACCCCTCCACTTT.

This clonotype was seen more than once but under ten times. The genes are TRBV7-9 and TRBJ2-3; D is undetermined. CDR1 is SEHNR, CDR2 FQNEAQ, per germline (reference sequence). The CDR3 sequence is 13 residues long. V was cut by 5 bases and J by 2 bases, with 8 bases left in between. The CDR3 sequence is CASSPPPTDTQYF. The DNA for the CDR3 is TGTGCCAGCAGCCCCCCTCCCACAGATACGCAGTATTTT.

The CDR3 coding sequence is TGCGCCAGCAGGGGGACGGGAGCGGTAGAGACCCAGTACTTC. This gives the protein CASRGTGAVETQYF. V and J are TRBV4-1 and TRBJ2-5; possibly TRBD2 for D (6 bases). In germline, CDR1 is MGHRA, CDR2 YSYEKL. V was cut by 6 bases and J by 4 bases, with 15 bases left in between. This CDR3 is built from 14 residues.

V is TRBV15 and J is TRBJ1-5; TRBD1 aligns across 7 bases. CDR1 is LNHNV, CDR2 YYDKDF, per germline (reference sequence). The V and J ends lost 0 bases and 4 bases, in that order; junction bases with no gene match: 3. The CDR3 contains 15 residues. The CDR3 region is CATSREGGKNQPQHF. The CDR3 bases are TGTGCCACCAGCAGAGAAGGGGGCAAGAATCAGCCCCAGCATTTT.

The V and J genes are TRBV13 and TRBJ2-6, with D hard to call. CDR3 length: 18 amino acids. V shed 0 bases and J shed 1 base, with 13 bases lying between them. Germline V gives CDR1 PRHDT, CDR2 FYEKMQ (reference sequence). The CDR3 loop is CASSLGMDRTSGANVLTF. CDR3 DNA: TGTGCCAGCAGCTTAGGTATGGACCGCACTTCTGGGGCCAACGTCCTGACTTTC.

The genes are TRBV3-1 and TRBJ2-1; no clear D. Germline assignment: CDR1 LGHDT and CDR2 YNNKEL (reference sequence). V lost 0 bases and J lost 2, with 8 bases in between. The CDR3 runs to 15 residues. The DNA of the CDR3 is TGTGCCAGCAGCCAAGATTCGGCAGCCTACAATGAGCAGTTCTTC. Translation gives CASSQDSAAYNEQFF.

The chain couples TRBV30 to TRBJ2-7; D not certain. CDR3 size: 14 residues. In germline, CDR1 is GTSNPN, CDR2 SVGIG (reference sequence). Trimming shortened V by 1 base and J by 7 bases, and 17 bases separated the two germline ends. This CDR3 is CAWSAAGTYLEQYF. The CDR3 nucleotides read TGTGCCTGGAGTGCGGCAGGTACTTACTTGGAGCAGTACTTC.

V is TRBV7-9 and J is TRBJ2-1; 16 positions match TRBD2. CDR1 and CDR2 (germline): SEHNR, FQNEAQ (reference sequence). This CDR3 is built from 17 residues. The trim removed 6 bases at V and 8 bases at J, leaving 10 bases unmatched. The chain's CDR3 is CASRRGTSGRAFDEQFF. The CDR3 DNA reads as TGTGCCAGCAGGAGGGGGACTAGCGGGAGGGCCTTCGATGAGCAGTTCTTC. Supplemented by reference TRBV7-9 and TRBJ2-1, the full variable domain reads DTGVSQNPRHKITKRGQNVTFRCDPISEHNRLYWYRQTLGQGPEFLTYFQNEAQLEKSRLLSDRFSAERPKGSFSTLEIQRTEQGDSAMYLCASRRGTSGRAFDEQFFGPGTRLTVL.

The V gene is TRBV3-1, the J gene TRBJ2-3, with a weak D call TRBD1 (5 bases). Germline assignment: CDR1 LGHDT and CDR2 YNNKEL (reference sequence). The V gene lost 1 base and the J gene lost 5 bases, with 10 bases spanning the gap. There are 14 residues in the CDR3. The CDR3 DNA reads TGTGCCAGCAGCCAAGGGGCGACAGTAGATACGCAGTATTTT. Residues: CASSQGATVDTQYF.

This clonotype occurred once. The chain has TRBV20-1 and TRBJ1-3; 10 bases align to TRBD1. Per the germline V gene, CDR1 is DFQATT and CDR2 is SNEGSKA (reference sequence). The CDR3 is made up of 19 amino acids. The ends lost 0 bases at V and 0 bases at J; junction bases unmatched: 11. CDR3 DNA: TGCAGTGCTAGAGATCTGGGGGACAGGGGCCCCGACTCTGGAAACACCATATATTTT. Its translation is CSARDLGDRGPDSGNTIYF.

The sample holds a few counts of this clonotype. Here the CDR3 reads CASSISAGGITGELFF. The CDR3 bases are TGTGCCAGCAGCATTAGTGCGGGAGGGATTACCGGGGAGCTGTTTTTT. J is TRBJ2-2 and V is TRBV9; 9 nucleotides agree with TRBD2. The junction had 9 bases not matched to a gene; V was cut back by 4 bases and J by 5 bases. This CDR3 region has 16 residues. The germline gives CDR1 SGDLS, CDR2 YYNGEE.

V usage is TRBV4-1 and J usage is TRBJ2-7; 9 bases match TRBD1. Germline CDR1 is MGHRA and CDR2 is YSYEKL. Trimming cost V 1 base and J 3 bases; bases outside gene matches: 1. This CDR3 has 14 amino acids. CDR3 sequence: CASSQGQGVYEQYF. CDR3 DNA: TGCGCCAGCAGCCAAGGACAGGGGGTCTACGAGCAGTACTTC.

V usage is TRBV11-2 and J usage is TRBJ2-1; D gene uncertain. V gave up 1 base and J gave up 8 bases, with 15 bases separating them. Germline V gene lookup returns CDR1 SGHAT and CDR2 FQNNGV. The CDR3 has 15 amino acids. The chain's CDR3 is CASSLVYRIGDEQFF. As DNA, the CDR3 is TGTGCCAGCAGCTTAGTATACCGGATTGGGGATGAGCAGTTCTTC.